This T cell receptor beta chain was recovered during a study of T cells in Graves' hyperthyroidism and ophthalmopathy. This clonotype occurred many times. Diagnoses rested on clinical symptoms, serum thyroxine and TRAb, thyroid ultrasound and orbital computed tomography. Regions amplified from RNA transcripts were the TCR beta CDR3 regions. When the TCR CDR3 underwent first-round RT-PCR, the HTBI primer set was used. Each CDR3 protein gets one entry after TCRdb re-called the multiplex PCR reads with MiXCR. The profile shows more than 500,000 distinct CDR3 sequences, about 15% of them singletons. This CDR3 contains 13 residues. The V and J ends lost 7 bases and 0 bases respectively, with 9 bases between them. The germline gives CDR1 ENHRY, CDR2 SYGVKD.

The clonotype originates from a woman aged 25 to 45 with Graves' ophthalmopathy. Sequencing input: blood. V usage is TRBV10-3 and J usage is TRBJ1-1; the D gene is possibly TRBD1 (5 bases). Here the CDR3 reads CAIIRDLNTEAFF. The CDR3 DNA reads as TGTGCCATCATTAGGGACCTGAACACTGAAGCTTTCTTT.